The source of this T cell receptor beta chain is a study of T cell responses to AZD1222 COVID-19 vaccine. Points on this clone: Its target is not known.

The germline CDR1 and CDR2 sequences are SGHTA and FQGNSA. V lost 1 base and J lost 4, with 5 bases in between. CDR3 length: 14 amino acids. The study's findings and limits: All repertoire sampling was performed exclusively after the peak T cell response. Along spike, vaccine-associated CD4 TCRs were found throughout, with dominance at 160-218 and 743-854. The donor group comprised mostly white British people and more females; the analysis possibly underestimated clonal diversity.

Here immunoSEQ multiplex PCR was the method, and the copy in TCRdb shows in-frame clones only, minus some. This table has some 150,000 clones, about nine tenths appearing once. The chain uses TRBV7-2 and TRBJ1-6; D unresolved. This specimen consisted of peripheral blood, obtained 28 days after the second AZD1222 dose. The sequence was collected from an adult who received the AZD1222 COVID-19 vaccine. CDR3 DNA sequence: TGTGCCAGCAGCTTAGGGTCATATAATTCACCCCTCCACTTT. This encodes CASSLGSYNSPLHF. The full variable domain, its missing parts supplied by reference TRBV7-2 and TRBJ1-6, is GAGVSQSPSNKVTEKGKDVELRCDPISGHTALYWYRQSLGQGLEFLIYFQGNSAPDKSGLPSDRFSAERTGGSVSTLTIQRTQQEDSAVYLCASSLGSYNSPLHFGNGTRLTVT.